This TCR beta chain was sequenced in a study of CD8+ T cells in alopecia areata. Points from the study as a whole: With patients, TCR sharing proved less clear than in mice, a difference possibly related to HLA. Normal scalp had lower clonality than lesional scalp, with alopecia totalis/universalis lesions showing this most strongly.

CD4+ cells from five patients were sorted into CD25+CD127- cells. Sorted populations comprised CD4+ and CD8+ T cells obtained from PBMCs. V lost 6 bases and J 8 bases, leaving 26 bases between the germline ends. Germline V CDR1 and CDR2: SNHLY, FYNNEI. The CDR3 has 17 amino acids. Sequencing used cDNA as its template, made by extracting RNA and reverse transcribing it. The method was immunoSEQ multiplex PCR; TCRdb's version includes in-frame clones alone and lacks a portion of them. Of about 7,500 clones listed, just over 70% are singletons. As to this clone: The target antigen is unknown.

The source is a human donor with alopecia areata. The rearrangement uses TRBV2 and TRBJ2-1, with D tentatively TRBD1 (7 bases). Material: CD4+ Tregs sorted from blood. The CDR3 is CASSTGQPGLRSDEQFF. CDR3 nucleotide sequence: TGTGCCAGCAGCACGGGACAGCCGGGACTCCGTTCCGATGAGCAGTTCTTC.